A single sample is the source of the 4 T cell receptor beta chains below, sequenced in a study of blood T cell repertoires in COVID-19. Some clones are missing from TCRdb's copy, which holds only in-frame ones; the method was immunoSEQ multiplex PCR. This sample has about 180,000 clones, with 80% found just once. The material sequenced was PBMCs or T cells enriched from blood (not recorded which). These receptors were taken from a man in his fifties or sixties who had been exposed to COVID-19.

This clone was counted ten times or more. The genes are TRBV6-4 and TRBJ1-6; possible D gene TRBD1, 5 bases. Trimming pared 6 bases from V and 4 bases from J, leaving 10 bases between. The CDR3 spans 14 residues. The germline gives CDR1 MRHNA, CDR2 SNTAGT. The CDR3 DNA follows: TGTGCCAGCAGGGACACGAGTTATAATTCACCCCTCCACTTT. Protein product: CASRDTSYNSPLHF.

This chain links TRBV5-1 with TRBJ1-6, with D uncertain. Trimming pared 6 bases from V and 8 bases from J, leaving 15 bases between. Germline V gene sequence: CDR1 SGHRS, CDR2 YFSETQ. CDR3 length: 14 amino acids. This CDR3 is CASTRATLDSPLHF. The CDR3 DNA is TGCGCCAGCACGCGGGCTACTTTAGATTCACCCCTCCACTTT. The full variable domain, its missing parts supplied by reference TRBV5-1 and TRBJ1-6, is KAGVTQTPRYLIKTRGQQVTLSCSPISGHRSVSWYQQTPGQGLQFLFEYFSETQRNKGNFPGRFSGRQFSNSRSEMNVSTLELGDSALYLCASTRATLDSPLHFGNGTRLTVT.

The chain has TRBV27 and TRBJ2-1; 11 positions match TRBD2. The J segment lost 5 bases and the V segment lost 7 bases, leaving 1 base of the junction unmatched. Germline V lookup: CDR1 MNHEY, CDR2 SMNVEV (reference sequence). The CDR3 runs to 13 residues. The CDR3 here is CASKGLADNEQFF. DNA for the CDR3: TGTGCCAGCAAGGGACTAGCGGACAATGAGCAGTTCTTC.

V and J are TRBV11-2 and TRBJ2-3, with TRBD2 matching 13 bases. The CDR3 contains 18 residues. The trim removed 5 bases at V and 2 bases at J, leaving 10 bases unmatched. The germline CDR1 and CDR2 sequences are SGHAT and FQNNGV. CDR3 protein: CASSNGLAGANVTDTQYF. DNA of the CDR3: TGTGCCAGCAGCAACGGACTAGCGGGAGCCAACGTCACAGATACGCAGTATTTT. The complete variable domain, with remaining parts taken from reference TRBV11-2 and TRBJ2-3, reads EAGVAQSPRYKIIEKRQSVAFWCNPISGHATLYWYQQILGQGPKLLIQFQNNGVVDDSQLPKDRFSAERLKGVDSTLKIQPAKLEDSAVYLCASSNGLAGANVTDTQYFGPGTRLTVL.